This T cell receptor beta chain is from a study of control samples from healthy donors and cancer patients. Repertoires were generated with immunoSEQ multiplex PCR, while TCRdb's copy carries only in-frame clones and drops some. Of roughly 80,000 clones in the sample, roughly 91% are singletons; the top ten hold around 5.1%. This CDR3 has 13 amino acids. Germline V gene data show CDR1 as SGHVS and CDR2 as FQNEAQ. V was pared by 0 bases and J by 7 bases, with 6 bases between. Sequences were obtained from blood. This chain connects TRBV7-8 to TRBJ2-2, with D hard to call. The sequence came from a man in his fifties in good health. The CDR3 reads CASSLAHVGELFF. The DNA of the CDR3 is TGTGCCAGCAGCTTAGCGCATGTCGGGGAGCTGTTTTTT.